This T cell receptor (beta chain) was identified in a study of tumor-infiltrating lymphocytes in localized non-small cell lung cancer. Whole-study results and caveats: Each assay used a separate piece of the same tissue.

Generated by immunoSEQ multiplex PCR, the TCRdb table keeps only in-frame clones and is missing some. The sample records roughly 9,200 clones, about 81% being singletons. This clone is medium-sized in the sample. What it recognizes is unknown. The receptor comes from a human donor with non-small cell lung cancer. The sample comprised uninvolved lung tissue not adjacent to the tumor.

CDR3 bases: TGTGCCAGCAGCTTGGGCAGTGCCCCCTCCTACGAGCAGTACTTC. It is translated as CASSLGSAPSYEQYF. This rearrangement joins TRBV5-6 to TRBJ2-7; D call uncertain. The CDR3 runs 15 residues. Germline-derived CDR1 and CDR2 are SGHDT and YYEEEE. V gave up 0 bases and J gave up 0 bases, with 10 bases separating them.